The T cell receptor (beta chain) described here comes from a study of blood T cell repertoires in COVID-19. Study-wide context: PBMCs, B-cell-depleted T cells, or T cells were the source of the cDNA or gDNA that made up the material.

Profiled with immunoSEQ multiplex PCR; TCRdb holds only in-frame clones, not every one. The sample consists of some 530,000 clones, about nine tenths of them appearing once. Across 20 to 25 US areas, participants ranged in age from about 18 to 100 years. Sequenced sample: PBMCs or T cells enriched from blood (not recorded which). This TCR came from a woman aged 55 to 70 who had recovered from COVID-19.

The DNA of the CDR3 is TGTGCCAGCAGCCAAGGGACTGGACTAGTCTTCCTCGAGCAGTACTTC. Protein product: CASSQGTGLVFLEQYF. This chain connects TRBV4-2 to TRBJ2-7; 7 nucleotides match TRBD2. The CDR3 contains 16 residues. V was pared by 1 base and J by 6 bases, with 12 bases of the junction left unmatched. CDR1 is LGHNA and CDR2 is YNFKEQ in the germline V gene.